The text below deals with one T cell receptor (beta chain). Antigen: not known. The CDR3 length is 15 residues. Germline V gene data show CDR1 as MNHNS and CDR2 as SASEGT. V shed 4 bases, J shed 5 bases, and the junction held 7 bases outside the gene matches. This sample is part of a study of regulatory and conventional T cells in RAG deficiency. General study results and limits: Omenn CD25-high CD127-low cells may be activated cells, not true Tregs. In Omenn syndrome, Treg and Tconv repertoires overlapped >80%. Control T-cell subsets had markedly higher Shannon entropy and lower Simpson indices than RAG-deficient patients.

Genomic DNA came from blood conventional CD4+ T cells gated CD25-low CD127-high. This table comes from immunoSEQ multiplex PCR, and its TCRdb copy is limited to in-frame clones, with some not included. The data show fewer than 30,000 clones, 90% to 95% seen once. The same specimen was also included in a second study, on regulatory T cells. That source reports: The primer mix had 52 TRBV and 13 TRBJ primers. Patient repertoires had restricted TRB V-J pairs and skewed V and J usage, most in Tregs.

The clonotype was recovered from a human donor in good health. Sequencing was done on a sample of CD25- CD4+ T cells sorted from blood. V gene TRBV6-1 combines with J gene TRBJ2-3; 9 nucleotides agree with TRBD2. In DNA form, the CDR3 reads TGTGCCAGCAGTGGGGCGGGGGGGCTGAGAGATACGCAGTATTTT. Translating it yields CASSGAGGLRDTQYF.